This TCR beta chain was captured in a study of blood T cell repertoires in COVID-19. About the research overall: Nucleic acid was either cDNA or gDNA, and it came from T cells, B-cell-depleted T cells, or PBMCs.

This clone has just a few counts. Germline CDR1 reads SGHRS; CDR2 reads YFSETQ. With V trimmed by 3 bases and J by 2 bases, 5 bases remained unmatched. The length of the CDR3 is 15 residues. In the authors' methods: Estimation of nucleated cell counts relied on the amplification of reference gene primers. Sequenced by immunoSEQ multiplex PCR; TCRdb stores in-frame clones only, minus some. The D gene and trimming were derived from the DNA, and the V and J assignments and clone size from that table. Among about 22,000 clones listed, over 80% were seen once. The chain uses TRBV5-1 and TRBJ1-5, with 7 bases fitting TRBD1. This clonotype originated in a man of 80 years or more with active or convalescent COVID-19. The sample was peripheral blood. The CDR3 reads CASSSTGLGNQPQHF. The CDR3 DNA reads TGCGCCAGCAGCTCGACAGGGCTGGGCAATCAGCCCCAGCATTTT.